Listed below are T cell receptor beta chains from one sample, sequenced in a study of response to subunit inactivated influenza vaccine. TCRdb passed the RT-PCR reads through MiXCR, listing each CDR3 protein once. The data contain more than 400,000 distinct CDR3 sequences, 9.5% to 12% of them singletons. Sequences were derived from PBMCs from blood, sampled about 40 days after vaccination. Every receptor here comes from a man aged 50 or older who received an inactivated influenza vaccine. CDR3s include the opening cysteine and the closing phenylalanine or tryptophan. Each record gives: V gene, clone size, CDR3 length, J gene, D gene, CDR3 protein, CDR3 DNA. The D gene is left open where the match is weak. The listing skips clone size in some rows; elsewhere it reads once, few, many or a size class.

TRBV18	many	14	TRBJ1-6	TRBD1	CASSPGTAGSPLHF	TGTGCCAGCTCACCAGGGACAGCAGGTTCACCCCTCCACTTT
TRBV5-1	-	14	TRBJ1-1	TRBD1	CASSSGTGDPGAFF	TGCGCCAGCAGCTCCGGGACAGGCGATCCGGGAGCTTTCTTT
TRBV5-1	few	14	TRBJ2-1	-	CASSLRTALNEQFF	TGCGCCAGCAGCTTGAGGACAGCCCTAAATGAGCAGTTCTTC
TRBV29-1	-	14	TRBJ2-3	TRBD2	CSVETSGVTDTQYF	TGCAGCGTGGAGACTAGCGGTGTCACAGATACGCAGTATTTT
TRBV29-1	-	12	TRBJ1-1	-	CSVGGKNTEAFF	TGCAGCGTTGGGGGAAAGAACACTGAAGCTTTCTTT
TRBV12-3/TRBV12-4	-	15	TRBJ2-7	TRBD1	CASSSPGTGWHEQYF	TGTGCCAGCAGCTCACCCGGGACAGGGTGGCACGAGCAGTACTTC
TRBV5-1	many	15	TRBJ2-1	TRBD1	CASSRDRPPSDEQFF	TGCGCCAGCAGCAGGGACAGGCCCCCCAGCGATGAGCAGTTCTTC
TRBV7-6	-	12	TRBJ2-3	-	CASSRNADTQYF	TGTGCCAGCAGCCGAAATGCCGATACGCAGTATTTT
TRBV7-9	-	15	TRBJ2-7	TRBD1	CASSLYGTGTHEQYF	TGTGCCAGCAGCTTATACGGGACAGGGACCCACGAGCAGTACTTC
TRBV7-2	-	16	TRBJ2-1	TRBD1	CASSPAGTGVYNEQFF	TGTGCCAGCAGCCCTGCAGGGACAGGTGTTTACAATGAGCAGTTCTTC
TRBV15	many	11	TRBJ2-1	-	CATSIRDEQFF	TGTGCCACCAGCATTCGCGATGAGCAGTTCTTC
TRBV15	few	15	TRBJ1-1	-	CATSRGPGGITEAFF	TGTGCCACCAGCAGAGGGCCGGGGGGCATCACTGAAGCTTTCTTT
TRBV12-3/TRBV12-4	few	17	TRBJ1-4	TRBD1	CASRPLTGPGVNEKLFF	TGTGCCAGCAGGCCCTTGACAGGGCCAGGGGTTAATGAAAAACTGTTTTTT
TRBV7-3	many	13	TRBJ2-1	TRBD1	CASSLNRGNEQFF	TGTGCCAGCAGCCTTAACAGGGGTAATGAGCAGTTCTTC
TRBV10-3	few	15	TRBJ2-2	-	CAISVGTSNTGELFF	TGTGCCATCAGTGTAGGGACCTCAAACACCGGGGAGCTGTTTTTT
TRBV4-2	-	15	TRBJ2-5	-	CASSQVSPSWETQYF	TGTGCCAGCAGCCAAGTCTCCCCTAGCTGGGAGACCCAGTACTTC
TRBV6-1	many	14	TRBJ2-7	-	CASADRTASYEQYF	TGTGCCAGCGCGGACCGGACAGCCAGCTACGAGCAGTACTTC
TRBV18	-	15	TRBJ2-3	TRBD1	CASSPGDRLRDTQYF	TGTGCCAGCTCGCCAGGGGACAGGCTGAGGGATACGCAGTATTTT
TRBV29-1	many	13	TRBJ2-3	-	CSGAARASDTQYF	TGCAGCGGTGCCGCCCGGGCCTCAGATACGCAGTATTTT
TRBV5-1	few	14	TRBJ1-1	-	CASSSDTSVGEAFF	TGCGCCAGCAGCTCCGATACCTCCGTGGGGGAAGCTTTCTTT
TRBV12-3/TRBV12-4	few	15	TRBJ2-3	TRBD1	CASSPDRGSTDTQYF	TGTGCCAGCAGTCCGGACAGGGGCAGCACAGATACGCAGTATTTT
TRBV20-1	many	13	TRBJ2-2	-	CSARASYTGELFF	TGCAGTGCTAGAGCCTCGTACACCGGGGAGCTGTTTTTT
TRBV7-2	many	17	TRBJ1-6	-	CASSLLKGETYNSPLHF	TGTGCCAGCAGCTTATTGAAAGGGGAGACCTATAATTCACCCCTCCACTTT
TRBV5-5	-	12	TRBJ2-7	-	CASSQPPQREYF	TGTGCCAGCAGCCAACCCCCTCAGCGGGAGTACTTC
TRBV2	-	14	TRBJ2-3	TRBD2	CASRRTRPGDTQYF	TGTGCCAGCCGGCGGACTAGGCCGGGAGATACGCAGTATTTT
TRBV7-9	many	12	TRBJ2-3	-	CASRIDSPWMHF	TGTGCCAGCAGGATTGACTCCCCATGGATGCATTTT
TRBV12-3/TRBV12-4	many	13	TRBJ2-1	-	CASTLTVYNEQFF	TGTGCCAGCACCCTAACAGTTTACAATGAGCAGTTCTTC
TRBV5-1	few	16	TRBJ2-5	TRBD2	CASSLDGRGNQETQYF	TGCGCCAGCAGCTTGGACGGGCGGGGGAATCAAGAGACCCAGTACTTC
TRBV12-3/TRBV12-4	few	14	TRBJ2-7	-	CASSLPRQTYEQYF	TGTGCCAGCAGTTTACCCCGACAGACCTACGAGCAGTACTTC
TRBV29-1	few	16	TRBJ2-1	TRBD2	CSVEGLTSGRLDEQFF	TGCAGCGTTGAAGGTTTAACTAGCGGGAGATTGGATGAGCAGTTCTTC
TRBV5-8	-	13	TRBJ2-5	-	CAFGGTDQETQYF	TGTGCCTTCGGGGGGACAGACCAAGAGACCCAGTACTTC
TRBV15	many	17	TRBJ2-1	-	CATSGSLRDGINNEQFF	TGTGCCACCAGCGGCAGTCTCAGGGATGGCATTAACAATGAGCAGTTCTTC
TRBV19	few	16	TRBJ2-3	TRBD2	CASSKGLGLRGDTQYF	TGTGCCAGTAGTAAGGGCTTGGGACTACGCGGAGATACGCAGTATTTT
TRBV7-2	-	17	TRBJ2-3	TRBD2	CASSLAGTSGFTDTQYF	TGTGCCAGCAGCTTAGCCGGGACTAGCGGCTTCACAGATACGCAGTATTTT
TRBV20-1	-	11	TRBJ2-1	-	CSARHYNEQFF	TGCAGTGCTAGACATTACAATGAGCAGTTCTTC
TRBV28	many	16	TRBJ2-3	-	CASSLWILGPTDTQYF	TGTGCCAGCAGTTTATGGATACTAGGCCCCACAGATACGCAGTATTTT
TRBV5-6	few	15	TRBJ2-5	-	CASSGFSESKETQYF	TGTGCCAGCAGTGGGTTTAGCGAGTCTAAAGAGACCCAGTACTTC
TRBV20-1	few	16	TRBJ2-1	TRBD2	CSARSLGSGRGNEQFF	TGCAGTGCTAGATCCCTAGGTAGCGGGAGGGGAAATGAGCAGTTCTTC
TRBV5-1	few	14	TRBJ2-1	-	CASSPQPPYNEQFF	TGCGCCAGCAGCCCACAACCTCCCTACAATGAGCAGTTCTTC
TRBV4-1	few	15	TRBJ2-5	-	CASSQYAALGETQYF	TGCGCCAGCAGCCAATATGCGGCTTTAGGAGAGACCCAGTACTTC
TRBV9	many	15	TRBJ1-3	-	CASSGAGGSGNTIYF	TGTGCCAGCAGCGGAGCGGGGGGGTCTGGAAACACCATATATTTT
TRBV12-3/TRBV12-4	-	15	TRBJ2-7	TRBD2	CASSLHPGLAGVQYF	TGTGCCAGCAGTTTACACCCGGGACTAGCGGGGGTGCAGTACTTC
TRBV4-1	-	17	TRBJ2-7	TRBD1	CASSQDLLQGASYEQYF	TGCGCCAGCAGCCAAGATTTGTTACAGGGGGCCTCCTACGAGCAGTACTTC
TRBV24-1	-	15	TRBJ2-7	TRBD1	CATSDPGQGLHEQYF	TGTGCCACCAGTGACCCCGGACAGGGGCTCCACGAGCAGTACTTC
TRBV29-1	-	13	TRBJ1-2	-	CSATGRGDYGYTF	TGCAGCGCTACAGGGCGCGGCGACTATGGCTACACCTTC
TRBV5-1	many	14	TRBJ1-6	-	CASSFRQGNSPLHF	TGCGCCAGCAGCTTTCGGCAGGGAAATTCACCCCTCCACTTT
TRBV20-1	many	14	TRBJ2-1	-	CSARRGRYVHEQFF	TGCAGTGCTAGAAGGGGGAGGTATGTCCATGAGCAGTTCTTC
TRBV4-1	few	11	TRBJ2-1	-	CASSQVYRADF	TGCGCCAGCAGCCAAGTTTACCGGGCCGACTTC
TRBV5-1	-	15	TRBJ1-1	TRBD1	CASSKRQGMNTEAFF	TGCGCCAGCAGCAAGAGACAGGGAATGAACACTGAAGCTTTCTTT
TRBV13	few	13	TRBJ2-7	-	CASSQFRGGEQYF	TGTGCCAGCAGCCAGTTCAGGGGGGGAGAGCAGTACTTC
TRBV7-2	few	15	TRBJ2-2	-	CASSPVGHNTGELFF	TGTGCCAGCAGCCCAGTAGGACATAACACCGGGGAGCTGTTTTTT
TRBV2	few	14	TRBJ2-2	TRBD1	CASSGDRGTGELFF	TGTGCCAGCAGTGGTGACAGGGGCACCGGGGAGCTGTTTTTT
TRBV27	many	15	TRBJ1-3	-	CASSSITSSGNTIYF	TGTGCCAGCAGTTCAATAACTTCCTCTGGAAACACCATATATTTT
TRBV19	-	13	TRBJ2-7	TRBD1	CASGGTVSYEQYF	TGTGCCAGTGGTGGGACAGTCTCCTACGAGCAGTACTTC
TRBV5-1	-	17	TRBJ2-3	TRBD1	CASSVLPTGGGTDTQYF	TGCGCCAGCAGCGTACTGCCGACAGGGGGTGGCACAGATACGCAGTATTTT